This is a list of T cell receptor beta chains from one sample in a study of T cell repertoires in cytomegalovirus infection. TCRdb re-called the reads through MiXCR, storing one row per CDR3 protein. The sample lists about 260,000 distinct CDR3 sequences, approximately 13% occurring once. Material for sequencing was PBMCs. The source is a human donor in good health (CMV status not recorded). Some clones in this sample may be carry-over from other donors' samples. The CDR3 runs from the conserved cysteine through the conserved F or W. A D gene is named only where the DNA matches it firmly. For some rows the clone size is stated as once, few or many, or as a class when expanded; others skip it.

many	-	TRBJ1-2	TRBV12-3/TRBV12-4	CASLPMGRNYGYTF	TGTGCCAGCTTACCCATGGGCAGGAACTATGGCTACACCTTC
few	-	TRBJ2-6	TRBV20-1	CSARPGGPGANVLTF	TGCAGTGCTAGGCCTGGGGGGCCCGGGGCCAACGTCCTGACTTTC
many	-	TRBJ2-6	TRBV5-1	CASSPGPGAGANVLTF	TGCGCCAGCAGCCCAGGTCCGGGGGCTGGGGCCAACGTCCTGACTTTC
-	-	TRBJ2-3	TRBV29-1	CSVVILLNTDTQYF	TGCAGCGTTGTGATACTCCTCAACACAGATACGCAGTATTTT
many	TRBD1	TRBJ2-2	TRBV7-2	CASTNRGPGTGELFF	TGTGCCAGCACAAACAGGGGTCCTGGCACCGGGGAGCTGTTTTTT
many	-	TRBJ1-1	TRBV7-2	CASSLSVVAEAFF	TGTGCCAGCAGCTTATCGGTCGTGGCGGAAGCTTTCTTT
-	TRBD2	TRBJ2-1	TRBV7-9	CASSSATSGSYNEQFF	TGTGCCAGCAGCTCAGCGACTAGCGGGTCCTACAATGAGCAGTTCTTC
-	-	TRBJ2-5	TRBV20-1	CSASATHRERRETQYF	TGCAGTGCTAGCGCGACTCACAGGGAGCGCCGGGAGACCCAGTACTTC
few	TRBD2	TRBJ2-1	TRBV24-1	CATSDASGRGAAGNEQFF	TGTGCCACCAGTGATGCTAGCGGGAGGGGGGCGGCGGGGAATGAGCAGTTCTTC
few	-	TRBJ1-5	TRBV29-1	CSVGPERLQPQHF	TGCAGCGTTGGCCCGGAACGGTTGCAGCCCCAGCATTTT
many	-	TRBJ2-7	TRBV7-9	CASSSRHEQYF	TGTGCCAGCAGCTCCAGACATGAGCAGTACTTC
few	-	TRBJ1-5	TRBV6-2/TRBV6-3	CASSYSRGGAHSNQPQHF	TGTGCCAGCAGTTACTCGAGGGGTGGTGCTCATAGCAATCAGCCCCAGCATTTT
many	TRBD2	TRBJ2-5	TRBV7-6	CASSLSGGVAGETQYF	TGTGCCAGCAGCTTATCCGGGGGAGTAGCGGGAGAGACCCAGTACTTC
-	-	TRBJ1-2	TRBV7-6	CASSLSGSSYTF	TGTGCCAGCAGCTTGTCAGGGAGCAGCTACACCTTC
many	-	TRBJ2-2	TRBV12-3/TRBV12-4	CASQFHLGGRENTGELFF	TGTGCCAGCCAGTTCCACCTGGGGGGCAGGGAGAACACCGGGGAGCTGTTTTTT
many	-	TRBJ1-1	TRBV12-3/TRBV12-4	CASSSQGTNTEAFF	TGTGCCAGCAGTTCCCAGGGAACTAACACTGAAGCTTTCTTT
few	-	TRBJ2-2	TRBV2	CASQGDGETGELFF	TGTGCCAGCCAAGGAGACGGGGAAACCGGGGAGCTGTTTTTT
-	-	TRBJ1-2	TRBV19	CASSTPGPLRNGYTF	TGTGCCAGTAGTACTCCGGGACCCCTAAGAAATGGCTACACCTTC
many	-	TRBJ2-1	TRBV9	CASSVGGLLSYNEQFF	TGTGCCAGCAGCGTAGGGGGTCTTCTATCCTACAATGAGCAGTTCTTC
-	TRBD1	TRBJ1-2	TRBV2	CASSRDRGQYGYTF	TGTGCCAGCAGCCGGGACAGGGGTCAATATGGCTACACCTTC
few	-	TRBJ1-1	TRBV3-1	CASSLPGSTEAFF	TGTGCCAGCAGCCTACCCGGGAGCACTGAAGCTTTCTTT
many	-	TRBJ1-2	TRBV28	CASSPRIPNYGYTF	TGTGCCAGCAGCCCCCGTATTCCAAACTATGGCTACACCTTC
few	-	TRBJ1-6	TRBV6-6	CASSYYSRGAGSPLHF	TGTGCCAGCAGTTACTATTCAAGGGGGGCCGGATCACCCCTCCACTTT
few	-	TRBJ1-4	TRBV20-1	CSANGELREKLFF	TGCAGTGCTAATGGAGAATTACGGGAAAAACTGTTTTTT
many	-	TRBJ2-7	TRBV7-2	CASSHTSRYEQYF	TGTGCCAGCAGCCACACCTCACGGTACGAGCAGTACTTC
-	-	TRBJ2-1	TRBV5-5	CASTLSPSVNEQFF	TGTGCCAGCACCTTGAGCCCCTCCGTTAATGAGCAGTTCTTC
many	TRBD1	TRBJ2-7	TRBV20-1	CSAMPPPGQGLYEQYF	TGCAGTGCTATGCCCCCCCCGGGACAGGGACTCTACGAGCAGTACTTC
few	-	TRBJ1-6	TRBV7-9	CASSLNGGPLHF	TGTGCCAGCAGCTTAAACGGAGGGCCCCTCCACTTT
few	-	TRBJ1-5	TRBV15	CATSRGSAGQRNEPQHF	TGTGCCACCAGCAGAGGCTCGGCAGGCCAAAGGAACGAGCCCCAGCATTTT
many	-	TRBJ1-2	TRBV28	CASKAGNYGYTF	TGTGCCAGCAAGGCCGGGAACTATGGCTACACCTTC
few	-	TRBJ2-1	TRBV11-2	CASSLVRILSYNEQFF	TGTGCCAGCAGCTTAGTACGGATTCTCTCCTACAATGAGCAGTTCTTC
few	-	TRBJ1-3	TRBV7-2	CASTIGPATGNTIYF	TGTGCCAGCACCATAGGGCCCGCAACCGGAAACACCATATATTTT
many	-	TRBJ1-4	TRBV7-6	CASSLSEEVQHEKLFF	TGTGCCAGCAGCTTAAGTGAAGAGGTCCAGCATGAAAAACTGTTTTTT
-	-	TRBJ2-1	TRBV6-2/TRBV6-3	CASNSRTYNEQFF	TGTGCCAGCAACTCAAGGACCTACAATGAGCAGTTCTTC
few	TRBD1	TRBJ2-1	TRBV6-4	CASSEQGEHYNEQFF	TGTGCCAGCAGTGAGCAGGGGGAACACTACAATGAGCAGTTCTTC
many	TRBD2	TRBJ2-7	TRBV7-9	CASNPSGANSYEQYF	TGTGCCAGCAACCCCAGCGGGGCGAACTCCTACGAGCAGTACTTC
many	-	TRBJ2-3	TRBV7-2	CASSLSSGTDTQYF	TGTGCCAGCAGCCTATCTAGCGGCACAGATACGCAGTATTTT
-	TRBD1	TRBJ1-5	TRBV5-4	CASSSDRGAPQHF	TGTGCCAGCAGCTCGGACAGGGGAGCGCCCCAGCATTTT
many	TRBD1	TRBJ2-5	TRBV6-5	CASSYSYRDRQETQYF	TGTGCCAGCAGTTACTCCTATCGGGACAGACAAGAGACCCAGTACTTC
-	-	TRBJ2-5	TRBV5-1	CASSFDGAGFGPQETQYF	TGCGCCAGCAGCTTCGACGGTGCCGGGTTTGGCCCTCAAGAGACCCAGTACTTC
many	TRBD2	TRBJ2-3	TRBV6-2/TRBV6-3	CASLREGRGTDTQYF	TGTGCCAGCCTACGGGAGGGCCGGGGCACAGATACGCAGTATTTT
few	-	TRBJ2-5	TRBV6-1	CARSPGLTGQETQYF	TGTGCCAGAAGTCCGGGACTGACTGGCCAAGAGACCCAGTACTTC